The T cell receptor (beta chain) under discussion was sequenced for a study of TIL therapy for anti-PD-1-resistant metastatic lung cancer. Study-level information: Most patients had lung adenocarcinoma.

The immunoSEQ assay was v3. Sequencing depth was around 1.9 million read pairs for survey level, about 5-6.5 million for deep. TCRdb keeps only in-frame clones here, not all; method: immunoSEQ multiplex PCR. The repertoire holds roughly 10,000 clones, with 50% to 65% as singletons. Indicated time point: pre-treatment sample, taken before nivolumab and TIL therapy. The tumor samples were excised metastases, mostly pleural nodules or supraclavicular lymph nodes. The V and J ends lost 4 bases and 7 bases respectively, with 21 bases between them. The length of the CDR3 is 15 residues. Germline-derived CDR1 and CDR2 are SGHNT and YYREEE (reference sequence). This clone was counted a few times.

Sequences were derived from tumor tissue, sampled at baseline. V usage is TRBV5-4 and J usage is TRBJ2-7, with a weak D call TRBD2 (6 bases). This receptor was obtained from a person aged 25-80 years with non-small cell lung cancer. In DNA form, the CDR3 reads TGTGCCAGCAGCCTGGGGCCGTTGGAGGGAAGAGAGCAGTACTTC. Its protein product is CASSLGPLEGREQYF.